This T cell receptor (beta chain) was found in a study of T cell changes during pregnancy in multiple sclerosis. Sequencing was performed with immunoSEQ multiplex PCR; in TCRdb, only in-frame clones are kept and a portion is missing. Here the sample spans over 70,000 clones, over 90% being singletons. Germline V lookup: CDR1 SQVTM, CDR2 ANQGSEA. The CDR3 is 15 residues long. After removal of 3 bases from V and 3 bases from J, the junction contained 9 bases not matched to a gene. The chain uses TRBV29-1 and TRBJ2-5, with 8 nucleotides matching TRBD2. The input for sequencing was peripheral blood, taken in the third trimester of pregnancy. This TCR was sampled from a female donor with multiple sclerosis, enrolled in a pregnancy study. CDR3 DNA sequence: TGCAGCGTTGATCCTCGCGGACTAGCCAAAGAGACCCAGTACTTC. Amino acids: CSVDPRGLAKETQYF.